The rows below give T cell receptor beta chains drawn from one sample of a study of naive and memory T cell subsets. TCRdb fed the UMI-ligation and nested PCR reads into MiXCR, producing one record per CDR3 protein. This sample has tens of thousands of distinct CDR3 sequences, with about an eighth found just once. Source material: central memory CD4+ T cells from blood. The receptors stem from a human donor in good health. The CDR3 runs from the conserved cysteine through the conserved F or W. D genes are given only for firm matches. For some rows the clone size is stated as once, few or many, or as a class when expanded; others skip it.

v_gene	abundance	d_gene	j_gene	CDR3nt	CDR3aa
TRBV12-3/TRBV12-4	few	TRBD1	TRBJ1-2	TGTGCCAGCAGTGGACAGGGTGTGTTTGGCTACACCTTC	CASSGQGVFGYTF
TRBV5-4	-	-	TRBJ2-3	TGTGCCAGCAGCTTTTTTGCAGATACGCAGTATTTT	CASSFFADTQYF
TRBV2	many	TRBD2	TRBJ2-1	TGTGCCAGCAGTGAACAGACTAGCGGGGCTTACAATGAGCAGTTCTTC	CASSEQTSGAYNEQFF
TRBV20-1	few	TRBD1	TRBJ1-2	TGCAGTGCAGGGACAGGAGGTGGCTACACCTTC	CSAGTGGGYTF
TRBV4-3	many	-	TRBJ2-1	TGCGCCAGCAGCCAAGATTCCTACAATGAGCAGTTCTTC	CASSQDSYNEQFF
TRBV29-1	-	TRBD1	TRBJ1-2	TGCAGCGTTAAAACAGGGGGCTTTGGTGGCTACACCTTC	CSVKTGGFGGYTF
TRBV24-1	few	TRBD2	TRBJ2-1	TGTGCCACCAGTCAAAAGCGGGACTACAATGAGCAGTTCTTC	CATSQKRDYNEQFF
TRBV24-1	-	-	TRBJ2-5	TGTGCCACCAGTGATATCGGGGTAGGGACCATGGAGACCCAGTACTTC	CATSDIGVGTMETQYF
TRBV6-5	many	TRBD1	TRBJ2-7	TGTGCCAGCAGTTACTTGGAGGACTGGACAGGGAGGTACGAGCAGTACTTC	CASSYLEDWTGRYEQYF
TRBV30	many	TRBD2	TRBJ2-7	TGTGCCTGGAGTGTACGACTAGCGGGAGCCCCGGGGCTGATGTACGAGCAGTACTTC	CAWSVRLAGAPGLMYEQYF
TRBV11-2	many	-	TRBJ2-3	TGTGCCAGCAGCCGAGTGGGGACAAAAGGCACAGATACGCAGTATTTT	CASSRVGTKGTDTQYF
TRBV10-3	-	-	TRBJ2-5	TGTGCCATCAGTGAGATTGGGACCCAGTACTTC	CAISEIGTQYF
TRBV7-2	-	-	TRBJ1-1	TGTGCCAGCAGCTTCTGGTTCAGGGACACTGAAGCTTTCTTT	CASSFWFRDTEAFF
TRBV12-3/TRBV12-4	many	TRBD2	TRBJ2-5	TGTGCCAGCAGTTTCCGCGGGGGGAGGGAGACCCAGTACTTC	CASSFRGGRETQYF
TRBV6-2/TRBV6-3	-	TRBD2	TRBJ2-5	TGTGCCAGCAGTTCAACTAGCGGGAGGGCCCAGACCCAGTACTTC	CASSSTSGRAQTQYF
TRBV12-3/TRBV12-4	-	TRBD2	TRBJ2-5	TGTGCCAGCAGTTTGATGGGGCTAGCGGACCAAGAGACCCAGTACTTC	CASSLMGLADQETQYF
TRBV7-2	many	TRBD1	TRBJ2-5	TGTGCCAGCAGCTTAAATCAGGGGGCCGCGGAGACCCAGTACTTC	CASSLNQGAAETQYF
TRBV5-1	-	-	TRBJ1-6	TGCGCCAGCAGCTTGGAGGACAGCCGGTCACCCCTCCACTTT	CASSLEDSRSPLHF
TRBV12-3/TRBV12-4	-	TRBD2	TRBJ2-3	TGTGTCAGCAGTCCTAGCGGGACTGGCACAGATACGCAGTATTTT	CVSSPSGTGTDTQYF
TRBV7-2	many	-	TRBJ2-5	TGTGCCAGCAGCACATCTGGGGGCGCTGGGACCCAGTACTTC	CASSTSGGAGTQYF
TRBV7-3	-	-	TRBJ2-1	TGTGCCAGCAGCTTATCCGGAAACTCCTACAATGAGCAGTTCTTC	CASSLSGNSYNEQFF
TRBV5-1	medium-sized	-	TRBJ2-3	TGCGCCAGCAACCGCGGACAGAGCACAGATACGCAGTATTTT	CASNRGQSTDTQYF
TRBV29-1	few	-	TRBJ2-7	TGCAGCGCCAGTCTACAGGGTAGCGAGCAGTACTTC	CSASLQGSEQYF
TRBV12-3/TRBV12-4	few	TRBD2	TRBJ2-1	TGTGCCAGCACCTTGGGACTAGAAAACGGCAATGAGCAGTTCTTC	CASTLGLENGNEQFF
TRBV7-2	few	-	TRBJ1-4	TGTGCCAGCACCTTTTATCAGGGAGGTGAAAAACTGTTTTTT	CASTFYQGGEKLFF
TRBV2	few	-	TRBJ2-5	TGTGCCAGCAGGGAGCCATCGTCCCCAAGTCGAACGTCAGAGACCCAGTACTTC	CASREPSSPSRTSETQYF
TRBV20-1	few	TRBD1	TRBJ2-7	TGCAGTGCGGAGACAGGGAATATGCACGAGCAGTACTTC	CSAETGNMHEQYF